These 4 T cell receptor beta chains share one sample of origin, sequenced in a study of blood T cells in healthy people across ages. Next came a second PCR, run for roughly 6 to 11 cycles, which used a sample-barcoded 5' primer along with a J-beta primer mix. MiXCR, applied by TCRdb to the 5' RACE reads, yields one record per CDR3 protein. The repertoire includes some 1,800,000 distinct CDR3 sequences, roughly two fifths of them detected once, and around 23% sits in the top ten. What was sequenced was blood. The receptors shown here come from a human donor in good health.

The table lists this clonotype with a few counts. V gene TRBV6-2 or TRBV6-3 combines with J gene TRBJ2-7, with TRBD1 matching 10 bases. Germline V gives CDR1 MNHEY, CDR2 SVGEGT. V shed 4 bases, J shed 2 bases, and the junction held 17 bases outside the gene matches. This CDR3 is built from 19 residues. CDR3 bases: TGTGCCAGCAGTTTCCCCGGGACAGGGGTTCCGAGGCCCACCTACGAGCAGTACTTC. This translates into CASSFPGTGVPRPTYEQYF.

Only a few counts were recorded for this clonotype. The chain links TRBV9 to TRBJ2-1; D unclear. The CDR3 length is 12 residues. Germline CDR1 reads SGDLS; CDR2 reads YYNGEE. V was shortened by 3 bases and J by 12 bases, with 13 bases between the two germline ends. CDR3 loop: CASSEPSLGQFF. CDR3 in DNA: TGTGCCAGCAGCGAGCCATCTTTAGGGCAGTTCTTC.

This clonotype turned up a few times. Here the CDR3 reads CASSPRTGGIYGYTF. The CDR3 DNA reads TGTGCCAGCAGCCCTCGGACAGGGGGTATCTATGGCTACACCTTC. This chain joins TRBV7-2 and TRBJ1-2; TRBD1 agrees at 10 bases. This CDR3 spans 15 amino acids. Germline V lookup: CDR1 SGHTA, CDR2 FQGNSA. V shed 5 bases, J shed 4 bases, and the junction held 7 bases outside the gene matches.

This clonotype was recorded only once. J is TRBJ2-3 and V is TRBV20-1, with a possible D match to TRBD1 (5 bases). CDR1 is DFQATT, CDR2 SNEGSKA, per germline (reference sequence). V lost 3 bases and J lost 4, with 11 bases in between. CDR3 length equals 13 residues. The CDR3 nucleotides are TGCAGTGCTAGCCAGGGCTCACCAGATACGCAGTATTTT. Protein sequence: CSASQGSPDTQYF.